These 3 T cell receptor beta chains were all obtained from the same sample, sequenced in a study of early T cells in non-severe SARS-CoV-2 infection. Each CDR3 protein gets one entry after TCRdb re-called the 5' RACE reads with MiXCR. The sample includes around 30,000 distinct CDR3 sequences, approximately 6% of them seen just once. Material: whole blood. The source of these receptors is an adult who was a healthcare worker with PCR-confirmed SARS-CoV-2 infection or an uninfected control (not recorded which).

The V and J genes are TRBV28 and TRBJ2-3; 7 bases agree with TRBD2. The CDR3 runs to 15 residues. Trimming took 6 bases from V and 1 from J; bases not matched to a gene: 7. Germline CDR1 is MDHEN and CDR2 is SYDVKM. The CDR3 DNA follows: TGTGCCAGCAGGACGGCGGGGGAGGGCACAGATACGCAGTATTTT. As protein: CASRTAGEGTDTQYF.

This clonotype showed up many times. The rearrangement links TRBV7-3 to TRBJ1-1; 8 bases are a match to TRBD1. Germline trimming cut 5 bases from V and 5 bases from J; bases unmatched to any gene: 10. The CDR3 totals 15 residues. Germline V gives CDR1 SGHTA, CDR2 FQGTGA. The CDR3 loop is CASSPTQGARTEAFF. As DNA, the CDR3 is TGTGCCAGCAGCCCGACTCAGGGGGCTAGGACTGAAGCTTTCTTT. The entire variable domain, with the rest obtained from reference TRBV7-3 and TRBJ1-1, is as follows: GAGVSQTPSNKVTEKGKYVELRCDPISGHTALYWYRQSLGQGPEFLIYFQGTGAADDSGLPNDRFFAVRPEGSVSTLKIQRTERGDSAVYLCASSPTQGARTEAFFGQGTRLTVV.

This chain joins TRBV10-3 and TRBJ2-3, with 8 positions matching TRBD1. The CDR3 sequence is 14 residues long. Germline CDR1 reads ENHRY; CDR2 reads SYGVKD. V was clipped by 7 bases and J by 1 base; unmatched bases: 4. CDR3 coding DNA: TGTGCCATCAACGGACAGGGAGGCACAGATACGCAGTATTTT. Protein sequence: CAINGQGGTDTQYF.